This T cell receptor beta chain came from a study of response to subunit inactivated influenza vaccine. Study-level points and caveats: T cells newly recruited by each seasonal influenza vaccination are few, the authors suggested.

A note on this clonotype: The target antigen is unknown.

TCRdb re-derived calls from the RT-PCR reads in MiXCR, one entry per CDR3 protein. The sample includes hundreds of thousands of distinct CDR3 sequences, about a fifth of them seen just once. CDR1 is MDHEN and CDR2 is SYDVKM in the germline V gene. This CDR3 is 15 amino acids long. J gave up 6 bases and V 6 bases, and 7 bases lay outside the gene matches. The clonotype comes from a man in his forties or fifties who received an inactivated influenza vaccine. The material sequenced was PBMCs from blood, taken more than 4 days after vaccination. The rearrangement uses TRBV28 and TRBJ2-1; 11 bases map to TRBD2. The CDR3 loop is CASSPIAGGGNEQFF. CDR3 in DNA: TGTGCCAGCAGCCCGATAGCGGGAGGGGGCAATGAGCAGTTCTTC.